This TCR beta chain was identified during a study of technical replicates of blood from a few donors. Germline V lookup: CDR1 SEHNR, CDR2 FQNEAQ (reference sequence). V was pared by 2 bases and J by 2 bases, with 4 bases between. The CDR3 extends over 13 amino acids. The method was immunoSEQ multiplex PCR; TCRdb's version includes in-frame clones alone and lacks a portion of them. The table includes tens of thousands of clones, 95% detected once. This sequence joins TRBV7-9 and TRBJ1-5; D remains ambiguous. Sequenced material: T cells isolated from PBMCs. The clonotype was recovered from a human donor in good health. The chain's CDR3 is CASSLPGNQPQHF. The CDR3 DNA follows: TGTGCCAGCAGCTTACCGGGCAATCAGCCCCAGCATTTT.